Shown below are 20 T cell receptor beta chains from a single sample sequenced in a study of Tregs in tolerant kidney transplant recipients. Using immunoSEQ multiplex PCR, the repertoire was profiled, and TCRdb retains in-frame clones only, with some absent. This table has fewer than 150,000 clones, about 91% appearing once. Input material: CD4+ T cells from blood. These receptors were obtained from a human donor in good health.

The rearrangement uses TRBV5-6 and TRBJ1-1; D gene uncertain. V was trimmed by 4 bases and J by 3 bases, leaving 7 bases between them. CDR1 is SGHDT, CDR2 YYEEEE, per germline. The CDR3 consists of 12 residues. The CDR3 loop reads CASSVGDTEAFF. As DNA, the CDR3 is TGTGCCAGCAGCGTTGGGGACACTGAAGCTTTCTTT.

CDR3 nucleotide sequence: TGCAGCGTCGGACTCACCCATGAGCAGTTCTTC. The encoded protein is CSVGLTHEQFF. This chain uses TRBV29-1 with TRBJ2-1; D is perhaps TRBD2 (5 bases). In germline, CDR1 is SQVTM, CDR2 ANQGSEA. The CDR3 extends over 11 amino acids. V was shortened by 6 bases and J by 8 bases, with 11 bases between the two germline ends.

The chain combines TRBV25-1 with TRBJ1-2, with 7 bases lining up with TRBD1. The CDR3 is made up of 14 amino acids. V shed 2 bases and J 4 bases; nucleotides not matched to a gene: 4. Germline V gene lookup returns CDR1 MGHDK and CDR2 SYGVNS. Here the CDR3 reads CASSERGGGYGYTF. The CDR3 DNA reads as TGTGCCAGCAGTGAACGAGGGGGCGGCTATGGCTACACCTTC.

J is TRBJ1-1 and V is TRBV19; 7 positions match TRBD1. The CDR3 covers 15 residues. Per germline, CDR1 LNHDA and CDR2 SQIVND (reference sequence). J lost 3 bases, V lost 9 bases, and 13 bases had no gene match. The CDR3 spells CASRPRGLADTEAFF. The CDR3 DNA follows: TGTGCCAGCAGACCGAGGGGGCTAGCGGACACTGAAGCTTTCTTT.

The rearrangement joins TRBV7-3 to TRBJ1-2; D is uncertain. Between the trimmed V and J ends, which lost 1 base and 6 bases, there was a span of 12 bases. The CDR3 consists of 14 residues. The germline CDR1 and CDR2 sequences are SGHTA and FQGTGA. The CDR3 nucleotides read TGTGCCAGCAGCTTAAATGATCGGTTCGATGGCTACACCTTC. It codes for CASSLNDRFDGYTF.

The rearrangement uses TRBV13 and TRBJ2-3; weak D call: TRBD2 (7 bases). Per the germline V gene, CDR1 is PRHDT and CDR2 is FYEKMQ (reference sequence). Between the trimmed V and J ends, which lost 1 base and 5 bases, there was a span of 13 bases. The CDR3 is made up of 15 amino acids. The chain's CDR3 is CASSLDGGGGDTQYF. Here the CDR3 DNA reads TGTGCCAGCAGCTTAGACGGGGGAGGGGGAGATACGCAGTATTTT.

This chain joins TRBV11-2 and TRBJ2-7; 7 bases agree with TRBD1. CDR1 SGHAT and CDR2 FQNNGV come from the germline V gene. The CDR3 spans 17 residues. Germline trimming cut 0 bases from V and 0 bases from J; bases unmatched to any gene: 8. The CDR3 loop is CASSLEGPRDSSYEQYF. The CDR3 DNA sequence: TGTGCCAGCAGCTTAGAAGGGCCTCGGGACAGCTCCTACGAGCAGTACTTC.

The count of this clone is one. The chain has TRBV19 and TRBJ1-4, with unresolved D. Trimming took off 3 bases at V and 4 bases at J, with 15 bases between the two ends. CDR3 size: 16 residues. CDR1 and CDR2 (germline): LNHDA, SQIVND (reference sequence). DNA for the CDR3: TGTGCCAGTAGTATCCAGATCGCCCAACTTAATGAAAAACTGTTTTTT. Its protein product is CASSIQIAQLNEKLFF.

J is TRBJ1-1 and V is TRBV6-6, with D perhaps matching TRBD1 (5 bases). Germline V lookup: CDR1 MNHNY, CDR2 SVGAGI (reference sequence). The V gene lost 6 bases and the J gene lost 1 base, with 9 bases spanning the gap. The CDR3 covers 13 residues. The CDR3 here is CASSSDTNTEAFF. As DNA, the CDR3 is TGTGCCAGCAGCTCGGACACGAACACTGAAGCTTTCTTT.

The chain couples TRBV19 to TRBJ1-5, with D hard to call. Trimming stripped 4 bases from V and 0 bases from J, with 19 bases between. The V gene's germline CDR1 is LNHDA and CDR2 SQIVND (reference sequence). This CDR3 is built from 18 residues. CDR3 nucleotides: TGTGCCAGTAGTAATCCGATCCGGACGGGTTATAGCAATCAGCCCCAGCATTTT. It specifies CASSNPIRTGYSNQPQHF.

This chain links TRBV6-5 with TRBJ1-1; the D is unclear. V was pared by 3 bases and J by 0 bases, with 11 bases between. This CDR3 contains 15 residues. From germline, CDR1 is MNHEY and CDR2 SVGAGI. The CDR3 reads CASSYENLMNTEAFF. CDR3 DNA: TGTGCCAGCAGTTATGAGAACCTAATGAACACTGAAGCTTTCTTT.

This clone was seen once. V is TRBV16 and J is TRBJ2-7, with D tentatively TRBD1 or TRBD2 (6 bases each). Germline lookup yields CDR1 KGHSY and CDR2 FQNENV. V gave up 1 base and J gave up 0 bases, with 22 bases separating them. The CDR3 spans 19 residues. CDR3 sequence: CASSQLADRFFTHSYEQYF. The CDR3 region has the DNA TGTGCCAGCAGCCAATTAGCGGACAGATTTTTTACCCACTCCTACGAGCAGTACTTC.

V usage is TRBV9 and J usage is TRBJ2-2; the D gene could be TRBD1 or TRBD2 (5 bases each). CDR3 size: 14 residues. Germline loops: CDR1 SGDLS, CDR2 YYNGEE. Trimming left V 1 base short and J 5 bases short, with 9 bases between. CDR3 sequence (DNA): TGTGCCAGCAGCGTACTCGGGGCTACCGGGGAGCTGTTTTTT. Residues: CASSVLGATGELFF.

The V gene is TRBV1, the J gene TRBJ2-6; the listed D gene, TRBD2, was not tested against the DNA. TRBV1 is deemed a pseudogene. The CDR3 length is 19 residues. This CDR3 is CTSSQDRSREDAGANVLTF. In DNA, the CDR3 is TGCACCAGCAGCCAAGATCGCTCGCGGGAGGACGCTGGGGCCAACGTCCTGACTTTC.

Here the CDR3 DNA reads TGCGCCAGCAGCTTGGAGCGCCAAGAGACCCAGTACTTC. Translation: CASSLERQETQYF. J is TRBJ2-5 and V is TRBV5-1, with D uncertain. The CDR3 is 13 amino acids. V shed 0 bases and J shed 1 base, with 4 bases lying between them. Germline V gene data show CDR1 as SGHRS and CDR2 as YFSETQ.

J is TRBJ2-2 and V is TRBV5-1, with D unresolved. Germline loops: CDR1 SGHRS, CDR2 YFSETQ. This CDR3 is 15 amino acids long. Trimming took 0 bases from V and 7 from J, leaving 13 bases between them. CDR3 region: CASSLADGYGGELFF. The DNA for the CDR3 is TGCGCCAGCAGCTTGGCCGATGGGTATGGCGGGGAGCTGTTTTTT.

The CDR3 sequence: CSVESGLADSTGELFF. CDR3 coding DNA: TGCAGCGTTGAATCCGGCCTAGCAGACAGCACCGGGGAGCTGTTTTTT. This chain connects TRBV29-1 to TRBJ2-2; D may match TRBD1 or TRBD2 (5 bases each). Germline CDR1 SQVTM, CDR2 ANQGSEA. The CDR3 totals 16 residues. Trimming took 2 bases from V and 4 from J, leaving 17 bases between them.

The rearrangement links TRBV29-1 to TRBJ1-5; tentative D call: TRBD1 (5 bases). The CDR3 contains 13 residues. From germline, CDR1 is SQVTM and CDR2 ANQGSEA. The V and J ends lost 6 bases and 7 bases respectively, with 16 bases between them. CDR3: CSVRLREGQPQHF. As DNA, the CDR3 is TGCAGCGTACGGCTCAGGGAGGGCCAGCCCCAGCATTTT. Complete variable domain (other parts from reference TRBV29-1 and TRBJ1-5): SAVISQKPSRDICQRGTSLTIQCQVDSQVTMMFWYRQQPGQSLTLIATANQGSEATYESGFVIDKFPISRPNLTFSTLTVSNMSPEDSSIYLCSVRLREGQPQHFGDGTRLSIL.

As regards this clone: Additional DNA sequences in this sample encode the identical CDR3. The CDR3 loop reads CASSVGGNEQYF. The CDR3 nucleotides read TGTGCCAGCAGTGTAGGGGGGAACGAGCAGTACTTC. The chain couples TRBV2 to TRBJ2-7; either TRBD1 or TRBD2 may fit D (6 bases each). The CDR3 extends over 12 amino acids. Germline V lookup: CDR1 SNHLY, CDR2 FYNNEI. Trimming removed 4 bases at V and 5 bases at J, with 9 bases between. Full variable domain (remainder filled in from reference TRBV2 and TRBJ2-7): EPEVTQTPSHQVTQMGQEVILRCVPISNHLYFYWYRQILGQKVEFLVSFYNNEISEKSEIFDDQFSVERPDGSNFTLKIRSTKLEDSAMYFCASSVGGNEQYFGPGTRLTVT.

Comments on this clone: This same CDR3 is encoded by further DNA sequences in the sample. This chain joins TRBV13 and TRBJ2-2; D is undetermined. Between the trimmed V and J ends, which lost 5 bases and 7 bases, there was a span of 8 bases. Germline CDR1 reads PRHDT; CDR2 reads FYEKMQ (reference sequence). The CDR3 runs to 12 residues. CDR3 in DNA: TGTGCCAGCAGCCCCCGGAGCGGGGAGCTGTTTTTT. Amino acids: CASSPRSGELFF.